Shown below are 9 T cell receptor beta chains from a single sample sequenced in a study of CD8 T cells in Susac syndrome. Reverse transcription used about 0.45 to 1 ug RNA and random hexamers. TCRdb re-called the immunoSEQ multiplex PCR reads through MiXCR, storing one row per CDR3 protein. The sample includes 130,000 or so distinct CDR3 sequences, around 75% of them seen just once. The source material was CD8+ T cells from PBMCs. The source of these receptors is a human donor with multiple sclerosis.

The chain joins TRBV7-2 to TRBJ2-5; TRBD2 is a possible D gene (6 bases). CDR1 is SGHTA and CDR2 is FQGNSA in the germline V gene. The CDR3 runs 17 residues. Trimming removed 5 bases at V and 0 bases at J, with 19 bases between. The DNA for the CDR3 is TGTGCCAGCAGCCCTCCGACTGGCGGGATGGACCAAGAGACCCAGTACTTC. It codes for CASSPPTGGMDQETQYF.

CDR3 coding DNA: TGTGCCAGCAGCCCTACGACGTACACTGAAGCTTTCTTT. This gives the protein CASSPTTYTEAFF. J is TRBJ1-1 and V is TRBV6-2 or TRBV6-3; no definite D call. Germline V lookup: CDR1 MNHEY, CDR2 SVGEGT. The CDR3 covers 13 residues. Trimming cost V 6 bases and J 3 bases, with 11 bases left between them.

The CDR3 loop is CASSFVNYGYTF. The CDR3 bases are TGTGCCAGCAGCTTCGTCAACTATGGCTACACCTTC. J is TRBJ1-2 and V is TRBV7-8, with D unclear. The CDR3 runs 12 residues. Per the germline V gene, CDR1 is SGHVS and CDR2 is FQNEAQ. Between the trimmed V and J ends, which lost 3 bases and 2 bases, there was a span of 4 bases.

The V call is TRBV19, the J call TRBJ2-7, with a weak D call TRBD2 (5 bases). CDR1 and CDR2 from the germline V gene are LNHDA and SQIVND (reference sequence). V shed 1 base and J shed 3 bases, with 16 bases lying between them. The CDR3 consists of 16 residues. The CDR3 here is CASSIGWTDLFYEQYF. Here the CDR3 DNA reads TGTGCCAGTAGTATAGGGTGGACTGATCTTTTCTACGAGCAGTACTTC.

This clonotype was counted once. This rearrangement joins TRBV20-1 to TRBJ1-1; D perhaps matches TRBD1 (5 bases). V was trimmed by 1 base and J by 5 bases, leaving 17 bases between them. The CDR3 loop spans 15 amino acids. Germline CDR1 is DFQATT and CDR2 is SNEGSKA (reference sequence). CDR3 DNA: TGCAGTGCTAGAGGAGGGGAGGGAGCGATGACTGAAGCTTTCTTT. It yields the protein CSARGGEGAMTEAFF.

This clonotype was counted between two and nine times. The chain uses TRBV6-2 or TRBV6-3 and TRBJ2-7; 7 bases agree with TRBD1. The length of the CDR3 is 14 residues. V was pared by 6 bases and J by 6 bases, with 11 bases of the junction left unmatched. The germline gives CDR1 MNHEY, CDR2 SVGEGT. CDR3: CASRDPTGVVEQYF. CDR3 sequence (DNA): TGTGCCAGCAGGGATCCCACAGGGGTGGTCGAGCAGTACTTC.

As for this clonotype: It is likely a read error, because the conserved phenylalanine at the end of the CDR3 is missing. The rearrangement joins TRBV19 to TRBJ1-2; 9 bases match TRBD1. The CDR3 has 14 amino acids. The V gene end was trimmed by 3 bases and the J gene end by 4 bases; junction bases not matched to a gene: 3. Germline CDR1 reads LNHDA; CDR2 reads SQIVND (reference sequence). CDR3 region: CASSITGGTYGYTV. In DNA, the CDR3 is TGTGCCAGTAGTATTACAGGGGGCACCTATGGCTACACCGTC.

This clonotype showed up just a few times. This rearrangement joins TRBV7-9 to TRBJ2-1, with D perhaps TRBD2 (5 bases). Between the trimmed V and J ends, which lost 2 bases and 4 bases, there was a span of 12 bases. The CDR3 contains 15 residues. Germline V gene lookup returns CDR1 SEHNR and CDR2 FQNEAQ (reference sequence). CDR3 DNA sequence: TGTGCCAGCAGCTTATTAGGGAGACGGTACAATGAGCAGTTCTTC. Its translation: CASSLLGRRYNEQFF.

The chain has TRBV27 and TRBJ1-1, with D possibly being TRBD1 (5 bases). V was clipped by 3 bases and J by 4 bases, with 12 bases between them. Germline CDR1 and CDR2: MNHEY and SMNVEV (reference sequence). The CDR3 has 14 amino acids. As DNA, the CDR3 is TGTGCCAGCAGTTTCGCAGGGTCTGGCACTGAAGCTTTCTTT. Translating it yields CASSFAGSGTEAFF.